The sequence of this T cell receptor (beta chain) was determined in a study of shared clonotypes between healthy human individuals. Germline loops: CDR1 SGHAT, CDR2 FQNNGV. V was pared by 4 bases and J by 3 bases, with 9 bases between. This CDR3 has 14 amino acids. The donor cohort consisted entirely of Caucasian adults residing in Nashville, Tennessee. The investigators split CD4+ cells into a CD45RA+ naive subset and a CD45RA-negative memory subset. For each subset, genomic DNA was distributed in equal portions over several immunoSEQ plates. Clones were read by immunoSEQ multiplex PCR, and TCRdb kept only the in-frame ones, dropping some. The data contain about 2.3 million clones, 85% to 95% of them singletons.

Sequenced material: naive CD4+ T cells from PBMCs. Subset indicated: CD45RA+ positively selected. The sequence was obtained from a man aged 18 to 30 in good health. Some clones in this sample may be carry-over from other donors' samples. The gene calls are TRBV11-2 and TRBJ2-2; D is undetermined. CDR3 nucleotide sequence: TGTGCCAGCAGCTCCCACAGATACACCGGGGAGCTGTTTTTT. Residues: CASSSHRYTGELFF.